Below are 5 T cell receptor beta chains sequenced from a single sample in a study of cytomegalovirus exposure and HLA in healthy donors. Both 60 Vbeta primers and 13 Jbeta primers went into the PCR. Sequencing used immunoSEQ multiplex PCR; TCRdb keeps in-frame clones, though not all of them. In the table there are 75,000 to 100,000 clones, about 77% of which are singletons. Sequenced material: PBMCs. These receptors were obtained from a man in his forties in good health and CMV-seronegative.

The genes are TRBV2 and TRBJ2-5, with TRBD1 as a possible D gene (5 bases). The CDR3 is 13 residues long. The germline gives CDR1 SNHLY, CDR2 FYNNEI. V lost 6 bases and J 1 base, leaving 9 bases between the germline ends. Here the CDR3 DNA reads TGTGCCAGCAGGAAGGGGTCCCAAGAGACCCAGTACTTC. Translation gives CASRKGSQETQYF.

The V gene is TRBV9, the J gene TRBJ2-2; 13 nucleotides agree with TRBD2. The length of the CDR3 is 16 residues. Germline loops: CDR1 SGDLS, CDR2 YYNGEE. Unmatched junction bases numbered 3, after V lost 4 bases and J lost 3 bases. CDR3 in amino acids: CASSTGLAGYTGELFF. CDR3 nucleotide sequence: TGTGCCAGCAGCACGGGACTAGCGGGGTACACCGGGGAGCTGTTTTTT. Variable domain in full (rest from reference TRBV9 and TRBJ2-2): DSGVTQTPKHLITATGQRVTLRCSPRSGDLSVYWYQQSLDQGLQFLIQYYNGEERAKGNILERFSAQQFPDLHSELNLSSLELGDSALYFCASSTGLAGYTGELFFGEGSRLTVL.

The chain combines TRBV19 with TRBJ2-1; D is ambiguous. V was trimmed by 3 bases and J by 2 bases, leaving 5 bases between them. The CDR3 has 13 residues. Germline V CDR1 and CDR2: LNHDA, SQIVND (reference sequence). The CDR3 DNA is TGTGCCAGTAGTATGAACACCTACAATGAGCAGTTCTTC. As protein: CASSMNTYNEQFF.

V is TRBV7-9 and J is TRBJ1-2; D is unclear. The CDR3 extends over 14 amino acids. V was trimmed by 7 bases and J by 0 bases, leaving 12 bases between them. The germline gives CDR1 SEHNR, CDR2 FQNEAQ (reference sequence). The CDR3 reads CASTMGGSNYGYTF. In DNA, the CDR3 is TGTGCCAGCACCATGGGAGGTTCTAACTATGGCTACACCTTC.

CDR3 sequence reads: CASSDGTSQSPVSYEQYF. The CDR3 DNA reads as TGTGCCAGCAGCGACGGGACTTCTCAAAGCCCCGTCTCCTACGAGCAGTACTTC. The chain employs TRBV7-8 and TRBJ2-7, with D possibly matching TRBD2 (6 bases). The V gene lost 5 bases and the J gene lost 0 bases, with 23 bases spanning the gap. The CDR3 contains 18 residues. CDR1 is SGHVS, CDR2 FQNEAQ, per germline.